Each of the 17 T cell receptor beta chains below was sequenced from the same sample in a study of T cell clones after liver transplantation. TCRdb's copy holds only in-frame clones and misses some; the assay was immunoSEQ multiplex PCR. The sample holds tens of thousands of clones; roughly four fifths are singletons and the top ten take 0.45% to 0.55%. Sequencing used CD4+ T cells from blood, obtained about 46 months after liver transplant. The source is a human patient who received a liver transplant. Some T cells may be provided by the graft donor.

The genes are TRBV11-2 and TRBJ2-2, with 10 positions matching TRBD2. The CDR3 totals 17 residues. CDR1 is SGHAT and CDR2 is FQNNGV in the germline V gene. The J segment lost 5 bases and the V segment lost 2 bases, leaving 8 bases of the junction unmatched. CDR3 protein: CASSLLAGVGGTGELFF. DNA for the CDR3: TGTGCCAGCAGCTTACTAGCGGGAGTAGGAGGTACCGGGGAGCTGTTTTTT.

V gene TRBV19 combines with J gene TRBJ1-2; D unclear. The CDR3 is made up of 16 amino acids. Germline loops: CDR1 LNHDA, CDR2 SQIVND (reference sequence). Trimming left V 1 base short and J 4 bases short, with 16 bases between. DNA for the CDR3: TGTGCCAGTAGTATAGGAGGTTCGGCAGGAACCTATGGCTACACCTTC. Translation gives CASSIGGSAGTYGYTF.

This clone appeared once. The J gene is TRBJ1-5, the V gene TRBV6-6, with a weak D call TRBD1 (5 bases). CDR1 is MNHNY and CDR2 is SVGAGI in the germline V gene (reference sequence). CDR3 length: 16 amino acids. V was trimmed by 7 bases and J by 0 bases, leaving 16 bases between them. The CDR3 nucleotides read TGTGCCAGCACCCCTAGGGGACTGGATAGCAATCAGCCCCAGCATTTT. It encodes CASTPRGLDSNQPQHF.

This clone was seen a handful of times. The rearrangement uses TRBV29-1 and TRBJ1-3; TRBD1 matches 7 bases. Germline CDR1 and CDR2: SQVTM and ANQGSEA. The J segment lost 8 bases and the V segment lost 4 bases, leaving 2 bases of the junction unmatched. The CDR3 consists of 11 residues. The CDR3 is CSVAGGHTIYF. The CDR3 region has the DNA TGCAGCGTTGCAGGGGGGCACACCATATATTTT.

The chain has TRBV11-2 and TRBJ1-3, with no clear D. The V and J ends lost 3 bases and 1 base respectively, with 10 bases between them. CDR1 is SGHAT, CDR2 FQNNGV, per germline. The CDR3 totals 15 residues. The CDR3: CASSLSRRSGNTIYF. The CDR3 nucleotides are TGTGCCAGCAGCTTGTCCCGGAGGTCTGGAAACACCATATATTTT.

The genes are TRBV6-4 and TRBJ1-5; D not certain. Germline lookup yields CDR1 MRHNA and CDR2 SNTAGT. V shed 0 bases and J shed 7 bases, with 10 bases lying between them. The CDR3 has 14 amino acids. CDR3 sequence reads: CASSDSLGGQPQHF. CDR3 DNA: TGTGCCAGCAGTGACTCGTTGGGTGGCCAGCCCCAGCATTTT.

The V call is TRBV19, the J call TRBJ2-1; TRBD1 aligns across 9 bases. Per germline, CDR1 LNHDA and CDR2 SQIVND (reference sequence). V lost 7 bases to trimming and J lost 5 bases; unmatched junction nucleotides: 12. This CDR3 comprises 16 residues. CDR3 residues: CASTRAGTGMNNEQFF. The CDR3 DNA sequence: TGTGCCAGTACTCGCGCCGGGACAGGGATGAACAATGAGCAGTTCTTC.

In nucleotides, the CDR3 is TGCGCCAGCCGTCCCTCGAACACCGGGGAGCTGTTTTTT. This codes for CASRPSNTGELFF. The chain is built from TRBV10-2 and TRBJ2-2; D uncertain. The CDR3 sequence is 13 residues long. Trimming left V 8 bases short and J 0 bases short, with 7 bases between. Germline loops: CDR1 WSHSY, CDR2 SAAADI.

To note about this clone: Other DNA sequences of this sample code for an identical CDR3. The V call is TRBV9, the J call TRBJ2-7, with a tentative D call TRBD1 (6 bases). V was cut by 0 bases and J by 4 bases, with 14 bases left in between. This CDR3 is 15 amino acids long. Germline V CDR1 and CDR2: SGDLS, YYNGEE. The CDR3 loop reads CASSVDGGGRYEQYF. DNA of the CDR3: TGTGCCAGCAGCGTAGATGGTGGGGGCAGGTACGAGCAGTACTTC.

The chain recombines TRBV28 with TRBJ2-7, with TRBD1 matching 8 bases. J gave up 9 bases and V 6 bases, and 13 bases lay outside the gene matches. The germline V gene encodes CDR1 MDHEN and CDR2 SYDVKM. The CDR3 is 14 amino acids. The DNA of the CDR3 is TGTGCCAGCAGGTCCCCGACAGGGGCGGGGCGGCAGTACTTC. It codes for CASRSPTGAGRQYF.

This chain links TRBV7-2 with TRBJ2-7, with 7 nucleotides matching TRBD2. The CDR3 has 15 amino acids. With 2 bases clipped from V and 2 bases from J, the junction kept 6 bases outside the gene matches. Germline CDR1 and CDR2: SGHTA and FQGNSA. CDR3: CASSLPTGGTYEQYF. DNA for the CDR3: TGTGCCAGCAGCTTACCTACGGGAGGAACCTACGAGCAGTACTTC.

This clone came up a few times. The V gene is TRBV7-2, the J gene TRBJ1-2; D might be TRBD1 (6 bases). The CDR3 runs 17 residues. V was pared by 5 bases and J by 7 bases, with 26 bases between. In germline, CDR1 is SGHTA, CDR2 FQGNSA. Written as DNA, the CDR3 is TGTGCCAGCAGCGACCCTAGCCACAGGGCTTCAGGTCGTGGCTACACCTTC. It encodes CASSDPSHRASGRGYTF.

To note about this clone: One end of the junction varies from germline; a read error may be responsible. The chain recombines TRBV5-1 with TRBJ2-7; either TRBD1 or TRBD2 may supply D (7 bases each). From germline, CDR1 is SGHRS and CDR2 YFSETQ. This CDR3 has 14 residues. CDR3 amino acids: CARSLGQGGREQYF. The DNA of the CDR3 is TGCGCCCGCAGCTTGGGGCAGGGGGGGCGCGAGCAGTACTTC.

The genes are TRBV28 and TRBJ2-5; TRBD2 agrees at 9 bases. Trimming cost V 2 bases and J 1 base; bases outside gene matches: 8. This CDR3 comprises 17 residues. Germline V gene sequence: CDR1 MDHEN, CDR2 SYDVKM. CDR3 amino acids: CASSLNRLAGPQETQYF. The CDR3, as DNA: TGTGCCAGCAGTTTAAACCGGCTAGCGGGGCCCCAAGAGACCCAGTACTTC.

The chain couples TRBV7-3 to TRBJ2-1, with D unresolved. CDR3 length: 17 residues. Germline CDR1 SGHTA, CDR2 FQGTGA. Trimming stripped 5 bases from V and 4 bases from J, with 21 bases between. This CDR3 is CASSRYSPAGAYNEQFF. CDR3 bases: TGTGCCAGCAGCCGTTATTCCCCAGCTGGTGCATACAATGAGCAGTTCTTC.

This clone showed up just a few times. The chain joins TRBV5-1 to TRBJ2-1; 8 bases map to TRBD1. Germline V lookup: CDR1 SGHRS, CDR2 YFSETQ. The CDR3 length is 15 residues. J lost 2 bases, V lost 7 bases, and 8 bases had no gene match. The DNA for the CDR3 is TGCGCCAGCGGAGAACAGGGGGGCGCCTACAATGAGCAGTTCTTC. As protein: CASGEQGGAYNEQFF.

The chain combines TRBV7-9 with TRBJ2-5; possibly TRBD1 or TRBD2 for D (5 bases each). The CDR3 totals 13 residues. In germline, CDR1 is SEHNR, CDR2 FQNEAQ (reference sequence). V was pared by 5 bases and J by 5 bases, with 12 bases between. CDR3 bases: TGTGCCAGCAGCCCCGGGGCGCGGGAGACCCAGTACTTC. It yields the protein CASSPGARETQYF.